The present TCR beta chain was sequenced within a study of OX40 agonist ivuxolimab in advanced cancers. The repertoire was sequenced with immunoSEQ multiplex PCR; TCRdb's copy has only in-frame clones and lacks some. Counted here are about 18,000 clones, more than 70% occurring once; the ten biggest clones make up under 30%. The study sampled blood at baseline, cycle 4 day 1, and cycle 7 day 1. V dropped 6 bases and J dropped 0 bases, with 9 bases sitting between them. CDR1 PRHDT and CDR2 FYEKMQ come from the germline V gene (reference sequence). This CDR3 is built from 13 residues. This clonotype was sampled from an adult with an advanced solid tumor such as melanoma, head and neck, liver or kidney cancer. The chain has TRBV13 and TRBJ2-7; D perhaps matches TRBD2 (5 bases). The source was CD4+ or CD8+ T cells sorted from blood, collected in a trial of the OX40 agonist ivuxolimab. DNA for the CDR3: TGTGCCAGCAGTGAGGGTTACTCCTACGAGCAGTACTTC. Translation: CASSEGYSYEQYF.